This T cell receptor (beta chain) was identified during a study of T cells in Graves' hyperthyroidism and ophthalmopathy. Study conclusions and caveats: A model of 13 V-J features distinguished ophthalmopathy from stable hyperthyroidism.

Stable hyperthyroidism: no ophthalmopathy progression over 18 months of follow-up. Used for diagnoses were clinical symptoms, serum thyroxine and TRAb, thyroid ultrasound and orbital computed tomography. In its sample, this clonotype was seen many times. Its specificity is not known. Germline CDR1 LGHNA, CDR2 YNFKEQ. Trimming pared 0 bases from V and 5 bases from J, leaving 16 bases between. The CDR3 runs 16 residues. Amplification of TCR beta CDR3 regions was performed using RNA transcripts as template. With the HTBI primer set, the TCR CDR3 went through a first round of RT-PCR. TCRdb reprocessed the multiplex PCR reads with MiXCR, giving one entry per CDR3 protein. The table includes 530,000 or so distinct CDR3 sequences, 46% detected once.

Sequences were obtained from peripheral blood or thyroid tissue (not recorded which). This sequence was found in a woman in her late teens or twenties with Graves' hyperthyroidism. The chain couples TRBV4-2 to TRBJ2-5; possible D gene TRBD2, 6 bases. CDR3: CASSQDGRELGETQYF. Written as DNA, the CDR3 is TGTGCCAGCAGCCAAGATGGTCGGGAGTTGGGGGAGACCCAGTACTTC.